These 13 T cell receptor beta chains originate from one sample sequenced in a study of blood T cell repertoires in COVID-19. TCRdb's table, derived via immunoSEQ multiplex PCR, lists solely in-frame clones and lacks some. Here the sample spans some 150,000 clones, less than 90% being singletons. The source material was PBMCs or T cells enriched from blood (not recorded which). Source of these receptors: a woman between 45 and 65 years old who had been exposed to COVID-19.

The V call is TRBV19, the J call TRBJ1-2; D possibly corresponds to TRBD1 (6 bases). Germline-derived CDR1 and CDR2 are LNHDA and SQIVND (reference sequence). V lost 1 base to trimming and J lost 5 bases, with 14 bases between them. CDR3 size: 15 residues. The CDR3 sequence is CASSIGTGRSYGYTF. DNA for the CDR3: TGTGCCAGTAGTATAGGAACAGGGAGATCGTATGGCTACACCTTC.

The chain joins TRBV7-2 to TRBJ2-5; D call uncertain. The CDR3 totals 14 residues. Germline CDR1 SGHTA, CDR2 FQGNSA. V lost 5 bases to trimming and J lost 0 bases, with 10 bases between them. The DNA of the CDR3 is TGTGCCAGCAGCGCTCGCAGGCACCAAGAGACCCAGTACTTC. This sequence encodes CASSARRHQETQYF. Supplemented by reference TRBV7-2 and TRBJ2-5, the full variable domain reads GAGVSQSPSNKVTEKGKDVELRCDPISGHTALYWYRQSLGQGLEFLIYFQGNSAPDKSGLPSDRFSAERTGGSVSTLTIQRTQQEDSAVYLCASSARRHQETQYFGPGTRLLVL.

To note about this clone: Within the sample, other DNA sequences also encode this same CDR3. For the CDR3, the DNA is TGTGCCAGCAGACTGGACAGGAGCTCCTACAATGAGCAGTTCTTC. It is translated as CASRLDRSSYNEQFF. The J gene is TRBJ2-1, the V gene TRBV7-2, with 7 positions matching TRBD1. J gave up 0 bases and V 6 bases, and 5 bases lay outside the gene matches. This CDR3 comprises 15 residues. From germline, CDR1 is SGHTA and CDR2 FQGNSA.

This clone was detected once. This chain uses TRBV7-2 with TRBJ1-1, with a tentative D call TRBD1 (5 bases). V gave up 3 bases and J gave up 0 bases, with 5 bases separating them. Germline V lookup: CDR1 SGHTA, CDR2 FQGNSA. CDR3 length: 13 residues. The chain's CDR3 is CASSLTVNTEAFF. The CDR3 coding sequence is TGTGCCAGCAGCTTGACAGTGAACACTGAAGCTTTCTTT. Drawing the rest from reference TRBV7-2 and TRBJ1-1, the complete variable domain is GAGVSQSPSNKVTEKGKDVELRCDPISGHTALYWYRQSLGQGLEFLIYFQGNSAPDKSGLPSDRFSAERTGGSVSTLTIQRTQQEDSAVYLCASSLTVNTEAFFGQGTRLTVV.

This clone was found once. The chain has TRBV12-3 or TRBV12-4 and TRBJ1-6; D may be TRBD1 (6 bases). The CDR3 has 13 residues. The V end was cut by 1 base, the J end by 9 bases, with 7 bases between. The CDR3 loop reads CASSLGGGSPLHF. The CDR3 DNA reads as TGTGCCAGCAGTTTAGGAGGGGGTTCACCCCTCCACTTT.

V is TRBV7-9 and J is TRBJ2-2; maybe TRBD2 (6 bases). Germline values: CDR1 SEHNR, CDR2 FQNEAQ (reference sequence). This CDR3 has 14 amino acids. Trimming left V 6 bases short and J 1 base short, with 9 bases between. CDR3 sequence reads: CASRLGGNTGELFF. The CDR3 coding sequence is TGTGCCAGCAGACTGGGAGGGAACACCGGGGAGCTGTTTTTT.

The rearrangement joins TRBV27 to TRBJ2-3; 9 nucleotides agree with TRBD2. V lost 2 bases, J lost 4 bases, and 7 bases stayed unmatched. CDR3 size: 16 residues. CDR1 and CDR2 from the germline V gene are MNHEY and SMNVEV (reference sequence). The CDR3 here is CASSLDSGSLADTQYF. CDR3 DNA sequence: TGTGCCAGCAGTTTAGATAGCGGGAGTCTCGCAGATACGCAGTATTTT.

The chain has TRBV7-9 and TRBJ1-6; D is undetermined. Trimming pared 7 bases from V and 7 bases from J, leaving 14 bases between. The CDR3 is made up of 14 amino acids. Germline CDR1 SEHNR, CDR2 FQNEAQ (reference sequence). The CDR3 DNA sequence: TGTGCCAGCACCCTCGGAGGTGACAATTCACCCCTCCACTTT. Residues: CASTLGGDNSPLHF.

This rearrangement joins TRBV12-3 or TRBV12-4 to TRBJ2-5; TRBD2 is a possible D gene (5 bases). Trimming stripped 3 bases from V and 5 bases from J, with 10 bases between. There are 13 residues in the CDR3. CDR3 sequence (DNA): TGTGCCAGCAGTTTCCGGGGTTGGGAGACCCAGTACTTC. It codes for CASSFRGWETQYF.

The V gene is TRBV19, the J gene TRBJ2-2; no firm D call. CDR1 and CDR2 from the germline V gene are LNHDA and SQIVND (reference sequence). This CDR3 region has 11 residues. Trimming removed 5 bases at V and 5 bases at J, with 3 bases between. This CDR3 reads CASSQTGELFF. The CDR3 DNA is TGTGCCAGTAGTCAAACCGGGGAGCTGTTTTTT. Based on the CDR3 plus reference TRBV19 and TRBJ2-2, the full variable domain is DGGITQSPKYLFRKEGQNVTLSCEQNLNHDAMYWYRQDPGQGLRLIYYSQIVNDFQKGDIAEGYSVSREKKESFPLTVTSAQKNPTAFYLCASSQTGELFFGEGSRLTVL.

CDR3 sequence (DNA): TGTGCCAGTAGTTTCCGGGACAGACACTCACCCCTCCACTTT. The encoded protein is CASSFRDRHSPLHF. J is TRBJ1-6 and V is TRBV19, with 7 bases aligning to TRBD1. The ends lost 5 bases at V and 10 bases at J; junction bases unmatched: 8. Germline V lookup: CDR1 LNHDA, CDR2 SQIVND (reference sequence). CDR3 size: 14 residues.

The chain has TRBV29-1 and TRBJ2-1; TRBD2 is a possible D gene (6 bases). The V gene's germline CDR1 is SQVTM and CDR2 ANQGSEA. This CDR3 spans 16 amino acids. With 1 base removed from V and 5 bases from J, the gap between germline ends came to 18 bases. The CDR3 DNA sequence: TGCAGCGTTGAAGGGGGCCGGGAGCACAGCCACAATGAGCAGTTCTTC. It translates to CSVEGGREHSHNEQFF.

V is TRBV6-5 and J is TRBJ2-7, with D maybe TRBD1 (6 bases). Trimming cost V 6 bases and J 2 bases, with 14 bases left between them. CDR3 size: 14 residues. The V gene's germline CDR1 is MNHEY and CDR2 SVGAGI. The CDR3 loop is CASSHRTDPYEQYF. The CDR3 DNA sequence: TGTGCCAGCAGCCATAGGACAGACCCCTACGAGCAGTACTTC.